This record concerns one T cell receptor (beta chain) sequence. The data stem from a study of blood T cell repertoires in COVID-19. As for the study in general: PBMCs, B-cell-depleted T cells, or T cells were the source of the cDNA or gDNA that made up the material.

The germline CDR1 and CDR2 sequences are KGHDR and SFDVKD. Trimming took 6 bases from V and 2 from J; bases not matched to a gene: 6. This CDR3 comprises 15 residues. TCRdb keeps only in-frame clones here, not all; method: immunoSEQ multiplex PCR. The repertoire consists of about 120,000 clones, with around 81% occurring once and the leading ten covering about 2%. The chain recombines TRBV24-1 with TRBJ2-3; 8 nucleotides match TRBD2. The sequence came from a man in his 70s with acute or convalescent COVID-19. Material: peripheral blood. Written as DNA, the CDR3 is TGTGCCACCAGTCTAAGCGGGGGACCCACAGATACGCAGTATTTT. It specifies CATSLSGGPTDTQYF.